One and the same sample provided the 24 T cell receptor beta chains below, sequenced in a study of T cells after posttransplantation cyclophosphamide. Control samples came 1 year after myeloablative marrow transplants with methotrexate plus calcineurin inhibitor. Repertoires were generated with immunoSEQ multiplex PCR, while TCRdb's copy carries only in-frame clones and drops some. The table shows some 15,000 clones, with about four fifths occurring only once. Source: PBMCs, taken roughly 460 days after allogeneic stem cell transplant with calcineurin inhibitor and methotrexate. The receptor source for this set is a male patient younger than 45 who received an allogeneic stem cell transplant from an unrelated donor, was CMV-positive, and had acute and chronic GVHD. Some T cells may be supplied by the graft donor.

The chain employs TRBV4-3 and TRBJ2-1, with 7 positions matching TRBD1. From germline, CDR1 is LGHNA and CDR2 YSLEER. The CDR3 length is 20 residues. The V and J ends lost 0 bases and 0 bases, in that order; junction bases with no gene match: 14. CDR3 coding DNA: TGCGCCAGCAGCCAAGATCTATTGGGGCAAGGGGGCCTCTCCTACAATGAGCAGTTCTTC. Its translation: CASSQDLLGQGGLSYNEQFF.

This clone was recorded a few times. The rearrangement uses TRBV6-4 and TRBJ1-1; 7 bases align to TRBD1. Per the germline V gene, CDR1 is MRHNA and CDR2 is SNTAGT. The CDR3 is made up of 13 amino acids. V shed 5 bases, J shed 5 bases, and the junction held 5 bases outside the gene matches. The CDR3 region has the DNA TGTGCCAGCAGTAGTATGACAGGGACTGAAGCTTTCTTT. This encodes CASSSMTGTEAFF.

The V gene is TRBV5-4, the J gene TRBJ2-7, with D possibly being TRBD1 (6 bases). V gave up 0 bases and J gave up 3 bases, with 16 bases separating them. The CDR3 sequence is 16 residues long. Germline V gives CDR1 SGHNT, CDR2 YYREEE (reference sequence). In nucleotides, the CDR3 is TGTGCCAGCAGCTTGGATGTTAGCAGGGGTCGCTACGAGCAGTACTTC. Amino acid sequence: CASSLDVSRGRYEQYF. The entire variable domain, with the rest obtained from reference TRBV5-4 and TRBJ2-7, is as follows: ETGVTQSPTHLIKTRGQQVTLRCSSQSGHNTVSWYQQALGQGPQFIFQYYREEENGRGNFPPRFSGLQFPNYSSELNVNALELDDSALYLCASSLDVSRGRYEQYFGPGTRLTVT.

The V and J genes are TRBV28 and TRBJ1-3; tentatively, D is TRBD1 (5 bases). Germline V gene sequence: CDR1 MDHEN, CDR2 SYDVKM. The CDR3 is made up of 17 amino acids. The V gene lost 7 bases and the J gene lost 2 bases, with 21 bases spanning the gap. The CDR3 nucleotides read TGTGCCAGCACCCCCCACGGGCAGGGATCTACTGGAAACACCATATATTTT. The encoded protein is CASTPHGQGSTGNTIYF.

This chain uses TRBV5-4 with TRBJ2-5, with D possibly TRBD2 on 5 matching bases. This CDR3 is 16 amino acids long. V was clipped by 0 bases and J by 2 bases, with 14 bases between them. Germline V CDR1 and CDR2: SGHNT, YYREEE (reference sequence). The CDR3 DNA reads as TGTGCCAGCAGCTTGGCTGGATTAGCGAGTCAAGAGACCCAGTACTTC. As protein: CASSLAGLASQETQYF. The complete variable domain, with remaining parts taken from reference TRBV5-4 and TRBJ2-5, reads ETGVTQSPTHLIKTRGQQVTLRCSSQSGHNTVSWYQQALGQGPQFIFQYYREEENGRGNFPPRFSGLQFPNYSSELNVNALELDDSALYLCASSLAGLASQETQYFGPGTRLLVL.

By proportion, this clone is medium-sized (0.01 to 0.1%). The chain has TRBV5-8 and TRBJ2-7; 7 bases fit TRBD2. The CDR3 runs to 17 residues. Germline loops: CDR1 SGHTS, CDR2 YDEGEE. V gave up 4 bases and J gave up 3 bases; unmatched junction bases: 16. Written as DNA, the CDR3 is TGTGCCAGCAGCCACTCGCGGGGGATGCGGGGAGGCTACGAGCAGTACTTC. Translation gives CASSHSRGMRGGYEQYF.

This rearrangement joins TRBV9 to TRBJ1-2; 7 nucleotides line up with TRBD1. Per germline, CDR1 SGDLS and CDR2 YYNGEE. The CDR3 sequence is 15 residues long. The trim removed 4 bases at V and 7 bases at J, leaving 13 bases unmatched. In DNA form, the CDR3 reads TGTGCCAGCAGCCAGCAGAAGGTAGGGGGCTCTGGCTACACCTTC. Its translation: CASSQQKVGGSGYTF.

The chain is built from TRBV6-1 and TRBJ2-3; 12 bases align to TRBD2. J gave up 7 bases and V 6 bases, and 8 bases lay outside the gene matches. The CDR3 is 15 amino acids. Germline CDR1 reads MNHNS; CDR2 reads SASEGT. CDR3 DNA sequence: TGTGCCAGCAGCCAAACACTAGCGGGGGGTAATACGCAGTATTTT. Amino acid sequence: CASSQTLAGGNTQYF.

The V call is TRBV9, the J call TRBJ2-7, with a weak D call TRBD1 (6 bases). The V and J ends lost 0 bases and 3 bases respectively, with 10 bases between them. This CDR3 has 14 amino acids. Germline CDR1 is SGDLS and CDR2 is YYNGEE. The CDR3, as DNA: TGTGCCAGCAGCGTAGGTCAGGGGAACTACGAGCAGTACTTC. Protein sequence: CASSVGQGNYEQYF.

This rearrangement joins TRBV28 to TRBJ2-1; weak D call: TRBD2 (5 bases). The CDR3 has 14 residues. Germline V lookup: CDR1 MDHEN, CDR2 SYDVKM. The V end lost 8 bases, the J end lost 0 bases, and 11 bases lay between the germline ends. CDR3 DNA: TGTGCCAGCGGAAGCGGTAGCTCCTACAATGAGCAGTTCTTC. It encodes CASGSGSSYNEQFF.

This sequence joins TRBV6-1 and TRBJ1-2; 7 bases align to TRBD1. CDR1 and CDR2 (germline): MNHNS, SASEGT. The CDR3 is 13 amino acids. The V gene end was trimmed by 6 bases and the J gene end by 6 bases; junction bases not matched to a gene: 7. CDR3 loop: CASRRWDRHGYTF. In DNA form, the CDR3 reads TGTGCCAGCAGGAGATGGGACAGACATGGCTACACCTTC.

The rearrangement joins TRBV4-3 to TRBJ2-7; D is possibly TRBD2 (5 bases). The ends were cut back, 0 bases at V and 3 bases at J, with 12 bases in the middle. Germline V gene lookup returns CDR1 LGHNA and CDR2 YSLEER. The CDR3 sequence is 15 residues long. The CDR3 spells CASSQEWGGGYEQYF. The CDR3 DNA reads TGCGCCAGCAGCCAAGAATGGGGTGGAGGCTACGAGCAGTACTTC.

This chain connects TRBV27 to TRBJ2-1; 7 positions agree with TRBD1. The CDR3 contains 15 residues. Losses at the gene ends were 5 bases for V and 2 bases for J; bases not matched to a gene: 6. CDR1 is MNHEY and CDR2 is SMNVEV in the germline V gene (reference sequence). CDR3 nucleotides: TGTGCCAGCAGTCCCGGACAGGTCCCCTACAATGAGCAGTTCTTC. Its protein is CASSPGQVPYNEQFF.

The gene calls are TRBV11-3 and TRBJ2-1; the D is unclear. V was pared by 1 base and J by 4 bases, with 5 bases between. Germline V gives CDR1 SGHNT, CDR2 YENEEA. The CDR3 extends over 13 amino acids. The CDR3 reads CASSLGPYNEQFF. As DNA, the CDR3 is TGTGCCAGCAGCTTAGGGCCTTACAATGAGCAGTTCTTC.

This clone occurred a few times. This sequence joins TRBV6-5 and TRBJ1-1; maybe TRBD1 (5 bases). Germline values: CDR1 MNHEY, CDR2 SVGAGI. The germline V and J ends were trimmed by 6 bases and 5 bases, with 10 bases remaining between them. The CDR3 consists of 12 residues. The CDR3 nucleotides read TGTGCCAGCAGCGAAAGGGGAACTGAAGCTTTCTTT. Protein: CASSERGTEAFF.

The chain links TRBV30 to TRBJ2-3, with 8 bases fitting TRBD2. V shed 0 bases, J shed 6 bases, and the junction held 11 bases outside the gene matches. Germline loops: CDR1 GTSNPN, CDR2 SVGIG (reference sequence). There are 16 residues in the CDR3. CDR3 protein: CAWSVTGGPLGDTQYF. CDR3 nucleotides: TGTGCCTGGAGTGTAACGGGAGGGCCCTTGGGGGATACGCAGTATTTT. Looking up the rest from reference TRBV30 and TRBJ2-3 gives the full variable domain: SQTIHQWPATLVQPVGSPLSLECTVEGTSNPNLYWYRQAAGRGLQLLFYSVGIGQISSEVPQNLSASRPQDRQFILSSKKLLLSDSGFYLCAWSVTGGPLGDTQYFGPGTRLTVL.

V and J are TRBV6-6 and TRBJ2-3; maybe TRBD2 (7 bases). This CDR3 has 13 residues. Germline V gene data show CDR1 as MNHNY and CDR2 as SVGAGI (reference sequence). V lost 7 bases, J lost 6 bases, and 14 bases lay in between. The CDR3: CASNEGGADTQYF. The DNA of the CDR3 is TGTGCCAGCAACGAAGGGGGGGCTGATACGCAGTATTTT.

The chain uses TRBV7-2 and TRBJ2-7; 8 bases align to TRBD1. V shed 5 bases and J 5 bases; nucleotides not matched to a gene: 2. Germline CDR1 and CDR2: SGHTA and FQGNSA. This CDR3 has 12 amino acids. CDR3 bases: TGTGCCAGCAGCCTGGACAGGGACGAGCAGTACTTC. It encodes CASSLDRDEQYF.

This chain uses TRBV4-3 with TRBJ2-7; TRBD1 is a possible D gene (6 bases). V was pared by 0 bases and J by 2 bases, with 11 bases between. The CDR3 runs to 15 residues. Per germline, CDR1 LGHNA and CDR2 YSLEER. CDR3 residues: CASSQDGTPTYEQYF. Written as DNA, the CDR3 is TGCGCCAGCAGCCAAGATGGGACACCGACCTACGAGCAGTACTTC.

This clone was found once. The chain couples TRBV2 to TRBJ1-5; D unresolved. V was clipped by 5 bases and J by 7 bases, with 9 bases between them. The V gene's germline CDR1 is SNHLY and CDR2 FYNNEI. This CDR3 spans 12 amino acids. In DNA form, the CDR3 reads TGTGCCAGCAGTCTCAGTAGCCAGCCCCAGCATTTT. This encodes CASSLSSQPQHF.

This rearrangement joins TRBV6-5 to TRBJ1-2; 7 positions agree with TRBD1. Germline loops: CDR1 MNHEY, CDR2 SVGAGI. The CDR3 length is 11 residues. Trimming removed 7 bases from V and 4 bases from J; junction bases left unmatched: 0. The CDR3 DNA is TGTGCCAGCACAGGGGGCTATGGCTACACCTTC. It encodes CASTGGYGYTF.

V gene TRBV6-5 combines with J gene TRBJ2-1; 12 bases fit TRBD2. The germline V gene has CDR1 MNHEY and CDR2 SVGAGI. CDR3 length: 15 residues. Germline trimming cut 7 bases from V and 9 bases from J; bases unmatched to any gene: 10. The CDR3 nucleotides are TGTGCCAGCACCTCGTGGGCTAGCGGGGGGGGTGAGCAGTTCTTC. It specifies CASTSWASGGGEQFF.

DNA for the CDR3: TGTGCCAGCAGTGATCAGGGACAGATAGCGGGATACGAGCAGTACTTC. It specifies CASSDQGQIAGYEQYF. The J gene is TRBJ2-7, the V gene TRBV6-1, with a weak D call TRBD2 (8 bases). This CDR3 has 16 residues. In germline, CDR1 is MNHNS, CDR2 SASEGT. The ends were cut back, 3 bases at V and 4 bases at J, with 19 bases in the middle.

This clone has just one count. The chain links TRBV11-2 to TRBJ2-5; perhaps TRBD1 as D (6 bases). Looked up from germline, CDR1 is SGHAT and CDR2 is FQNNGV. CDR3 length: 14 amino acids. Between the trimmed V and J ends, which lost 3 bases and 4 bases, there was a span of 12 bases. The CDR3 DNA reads TGTGCCAGCAGCTTGGGGCAGGGGCGAGAGACCCAGTACTTC. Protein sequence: CASSLGQGRETQYF.